This TCR beta chain was obtained from a study of siplizumab effects on memory and regulatory T cells. General observations from the study: Researchers could not give a naive or memory phenotype to roughly 75-97% of proliferating CD4+ or CD8+ clones.

The assay was immunoSEQ multiplex PCR, and TCRdb's table has in-frame clones only and misses some. The sample has some 88,000 clones, just under 90% seen once. V dropped 4 bases and J dropped 9; count of bases not matched to a gene: 2. Germline V CDR1 and CDR2: SGHDT, YYEEEE. This CDR3 is 12 amino acids long. This clone was seen once. Its cognate antigen is unknown. This chain uses TRBV5-6 with TRBJ2-1; 9 bases are shared with TRBD1. Sequencing was done on a sample of CD4+ T cells sorted from blood. The receptor's source is a human donor in good health. CDR3 DNA sequence: TGTGCCAGCAGCCCACAGGGGGCTGAGCAGTTCTTC. It translates to CASSPQGAEQFF.